Below, 30 T cell receptor beta chains from the same sample are listed, as sequenced in a study of T cell changes during pregnancy in multiple sclerosis. TCRdb's copy holds only in-frame clones and misses some; the assay was immunoSEQ multiplex PCR. The sample has about 36,000 clones, approximately 90% seen once. The sample here was CD8+ T cells from peripheral blood mononuclear cells, taken in the third trimester of pregnancy. The receptor source for this set is a female donor with multiple sclerosis, enrolled in a pregnancy study.

The chain combines TRBV4-3 with TRBJ2-1; tentative D call: TRBD2 (6 bases). The CDR3 sequence is 15 residues long. Germline V lookup: CDR1 LGHNA, CDR2 YSLEER. V lost 4 bases to trimming and J lost 4 bases, with 14 bases between them. The DNA of the CDR3 is TGCGCCAGCAGCCGCGGGACGGAACTGTACAATGAGCAGTTCTTC. As protein: CASSRGTELYNEQFF.

V usage is TRBV11-2 and J usage is TRBJ2-5; TRBD2 aligns across 8 bases. CDR3 size: 15 residues. Trimming cost V 1 base and J 2 bases; bases outside gene matches: 3. Germline-derived CDR1 and CDR2 are SGHAT and FQNNGV. CDR3 in amino acids: CASSLGASGQETQYF. The CDR3 nucleotides are TGTGCCAGCAGCTTAGGGGCTAGCGGGCAAGAGACCCAGTACTTC.

This chain connects TRBV28 to TRBJ2-1; perhaps TRBD2 as D (6 bases). V gave up 3 bases and J gave up 3 bases, with 12 bases separating them. CDR1 and CDR2 (germline): MDHEN, SYDVKM. The length of the CDR3 is 15 residues. The DNA for the CDR3 is TGTGCCAGCAGTTTGGTGGGGGGAGGCTACAATGAGCAGTTCTTC. Translating it yields CASSLVGGGYNEQFF.

The chain employs TRBV5-1 and TRBJ2-2, with TRBD1 matching over 8 bases. V lost 1 base to trimming and J lost 5 bases; unmatched junction nucleotides: 1. Germline CDR1 SGHRS, CDR2 YFSETQ. This CDR3 contains 14 residues. CDR3 sequence reads: CASSLRTGTGELFF. For the CDR3, the DNA is TGCGCCAGCAGCTTGAGGACAGGGACCGGGGAGCTGTTTTTT.

The rearrangement joins TRBV7-9 to TRBJ1-1; 12 nucleotides align to TRBD1. V lost 3 bases to trimming and J lost 11 bases; unmatched junction nucleotides: 13. The CDR3 loop spans 16 amino acids. The germline V gene has CDR1 SEHNR and CDR2 FQNEAQ (reference sequence). CDR3 protein: CASSFRSGTGGWDAFF. The CDR3, as DNA: TGTGCCAGCAGCTTCAGATCCGGGACAGGGGGCTGGGACGCTTTCTTT.

The chain employs TRBV27 and TRBJ1-4, with 9 bases lining up with TRBD1. The ends lost 3 bases at V and 8 bases at J; junction bases unmatched: 7. This CDR3 is 15 amino acids long. Germline V gene data show CDR1 as MNHEY and CDR2 as SMNVEV (reference sequence). The CDR3 sequence: CASSFAGDRVEKLFF. The DNA of the CDR3 is TGTGCCAGCAGTTTTGCTGGGGACAGGGTGGAAAAACTGTTTTTT.

The chain employs TRBV28 and TRBJ2-1; TRBD1 matches 8 bases. Germline CDR1 is MDHEN and CDR2 is SYDVKM. Trimming at V came to 5 bases and at J to 4 bases, leaving 7 bases not matched to a gene. This CDR3 contains 15 residues. The chain's CDR3 is CASSVDRGAYNEQFF. Here the CDR3 DNA reads TGTGCCAGCAGTGTTGACAGGGGAGCGTACAATGAGCAGTTCTTC.

The rearrangement uses TRBV6-4 and TRBJ2-1, with TRBD1 matching 9 bases. J was trimmed by 5 bases and V by 8 bases; bases with no gene match: 4. Germline V gene data show CDR1 as MRHNA and CDR2 as SNTAGT. The CDR3 contains 13 residues. The CDR3 loop reads CASSGTGNNEQFF. CDR3 nucleotides: TGTGCCAGCTCGGGGACAGGGAACAATGAGCAGTTCTTC.

V gene TRBV21-1 combines with J gene TRBJ1-1. TRBV21-1 is classified as a pseudogene. The CDR3 extends over 14 amino acids. The CDR3 coding sequence is TGTGCCAGCGGCCACGACCTCGGGGACACTGAAGCTTTCTTT. This sequence encodes CASGHDLGDTEAFF.

V is TRBV2 and J is TRBJ2-1; D may be TRBD2 (7 bases). Trimming shortened V by 11 bases and J by 7 bases, and 18 bases separated the two germline ends. Germline values: CDR1 SNHLY, CDR2 FYNNEI. There are 13 residues in the CDR3. The CDR3 DNA follows: TGTGCCGGGGGGGCGGGGGCGCGGAATGAGCAGTTCTTC. It encodes CAGGAGARNEQFF.

The CDR3 DNA follows: TGTGCCATCAGCCCTTCCCTCTCCTACGAGCAGTACTTC. The encoded protein is CAISPSLSYEQYF. The chain couples TRBV10-3 to TRBJ2-7; D gene uncertain. Germline loops: CDR1 ENHRY, CDR2 SYGVKD. The CDR3 has 13 residues. With 6 bases removed from V and 0 bases from J, the gap between germline ends came to 9 bases.

The chain carries TRBV15 and TRBJ1-5; 7 nucleotides line up with TRBD1. The CDR3 extends over 16 amino acids. J was trimmed by 2 bases and V by 5 bases; bases with no gene match: 9. CDR1 and CDR2 (germline): LNHNV, YYDKDF (reference sequence). DNA of the CDR3: TGTGCCACCAGCGACCCACAGGGGAATGGCAATCAGCCCCAGCATTTT. It specifies CATSDPQGNGNQPQHF.

This clone came up once. The chain employs TRBV13 and TRBJ1-1; D gene uncertain. Per the germline V gene, CDR1 is PRHDT and CDR2 is FYEKMQ (reference sequence). V was trimmed by 5 bases and J by 3 bases, leaving 7 bases between them. The CDR3 consists of 12 residues. The CDR3 reads CASSPQYTEAFF. In DNA, the CDR3 is TGTGCCAGCAGCCCCCAGTACACTGAAGCTTTCTTT.

The V call is TRBV5-5, the J call TRBJ2-7; maybe TRBD1 (5 bases). Trimming took 4 bases from V and 3 from J, leaving 11 bases between them. The CDR3 spans 13 residues. Germline-derived CDR1 and CDR2 are SGHKS and YYEKEE (reference sequence). This CDR3 is CASSHPGNYEQYF. The CDR3 DNA reads TGTGCCAGCAGCCATCCAGGGAACTACGAGCAGTACTTC. The whole variable domain, remainder taken from reference TRBV5-5 and TRBJ2-7, is DAGVTQSPTHLIKTRGQQVTLRCSPISGHKSVSWYQQVLGQGPQFIFQYYEKEERGRGNFPDRFSARQFPNYSSELNVNALLLGDSALYLCASSHPGNYEQYFGPGTRLTVT.

This clone was seen just once. This chain joins TRBV4-1 and TRBJ2-7; 8 positions match TRBD1. Trimming took 1 base from V and 6 from J; bases not matched to a gene: 8. The CDR3 consists of 15 residues. Per germline, CDR1 MGHRA and CDR2 YSYEKL. Here the CDR3 reads CASSQVATGVGEQYF. Here the CDR3 DNA reads TGCGCCAGCAGCCAAGTCGCGACAGGGGTAGGCGAGCAGTACTTC.

This chain links TRBV9 with TRBJ1-2, with D maybe TRBD1 (6 bases). From germline, CDR1 is SGDLS and CDR2 YYNGEE. The CDR3 length is 16 residues. The V and J ends lost 3 bases and 2 bases respectively, with 17 bases between them. The CDR3 nucleotides read TGTGCCAGCAGCGACCCGCTTGTTACAGGGAACTATGGCTACACCTTC. Translated, it gives CASSDPLVTGNYGYTF. The full variable domain, with the rest looked up from reference TRBV9 and TRBJ1-2, is DSGVTQTPKHLITATGQRVTLRCSPRSGDLSVYWYQQSLDQGLQFLIQYYNGEERAKGNILERFSAQQFPDLHSELNLSSLELGDSALYFCASSDPLVTGNYGYTFGSGTRLTVV.

The CDR3 region has the DNA TGTGCCAGCACCACCTCAGGGCTCTATGGCTACACCTTC. This encodes CASTTSGLYGYTF. V and J are TRBV5-6 and TRBJ1-2; a possible D gene is TRBD1 (5 bases). Trimming left V 6 bases short and J 4 bases short, with 13 bases between. The germline V gene encodes CDR1 SGHDT and CDR2 YYEEEE. The CDR3 covers 13 residues. Filled out from reference TRBV5-6 and TRBJ1-2, the complete variable domain reads DAGVTQSPTHLIKTRGQQVTLRCSPKSGHDTVSWYQQALGQGPQFIFQYYEEEERQRGNFPDRFSGHQFPNYSSELNVNALLLGDSALYLCASTTSGLYGYTFGSGTRLTVV.

This chain connects TRBV28 to TRBJ2-7; D remains ambiguous. Germline V gives CDR1 MDHEN, CDR2 SYDVKM. The CDR3 sequence is 14 residues long. Trimming took off 3 bases at V and 2 bases at J, with 11 bases between the two ends. CDR3 nucleotide sequence: TGTGCCAGCAGTTTGACTCATCCCGCCTACGAGCAGTACTTC. It yields the protein CASSLTHPAYEQYF.

The rearrangement links TRBV9 to TRBJ2-7; D is undetermined. Germline V lookup: CDR1 SGDLS, CDR2 YYNGEE. Trimming removed 3 bases from V and 0 bases from J, with 4 bases in between. CDR3 size: 12 residues. Here the CDR3 reads CASSGLSYEQYF. CDR3 sequence (DNA): TGTGCCAGCAGCGGGCTCTCCTACGAGCAGTACTTC.

V is TRBV5-6 and J is TRBJ1-2; 7 positions agree with TRBD1. This CDR3 contains 14 residues. V dropped 5 bases and J dropped 6; count of bases not matched to a gene: 10. CDR1 and CDR2 from the germline V gene are SGHDT and YYEEEE. CDR3 bases: TGTGCCAGCAGAACGACAGGGTATTACGATGGCTACACCTTC. Encoded protein: CASRTTGYYDGYTF.

V gene TRBV5-6 combines with J gene TRBJ2-1, with D perhaps matching TRBD2 (6 bases). V dropped 4 bases and J dropped 1 base, with 12 bases sitting between them. This CDR3 comprises 15 residues. The germline gives CDR1 SGHDT, CDR2 YYEEEE. The CDR3 coding sequence is TGTGCCAGCAGCCTAGGGACTTGGTCCTACAATGAGCAGTTCTTC. Protein sequence: CASSLGTWSYNEQFF. The full variable domain, rest sourced from reference TRBV5-6 and TRBJ2-1, is DAGVTQSPTHLIKTRGQQVTLRCSPKSGHDTVSWYQQALGQGPQFIFQYYEEEERQRGNFPDRFSGHQFPNYSSELNVNALLLGDSALYLCASSLGTWSYNEQFFGPGTRLTVL.

The rearrangement links TRBV27 to TRBJ2-1; the D is unclear. The V gene lost 0 bases and the J gene lost 8 bases, with 14 bases spanning the gap. CDR1 is MNHEY, CDR2 SMNVEV, per germline (reference sequence). The CDR3 spans 15 residues. As DNA, the CDR3 is TGTGCCAGCAGTTTATCGATCCGGGTTTACGATGAGCAGTTCTTC. This sequence encodes CASSLSIRVYDEQFF.

The V call is TRBV10-2, the J call TRBJ1-2; D is undetermined. The CDR3 is 15 residues long. The germline CDR1 and CDR2 sequences are WSHSY and SAAADI. Trimming shortened V by 2 bases and J by 3 bases, and 13 bases separated the two germline ends. The CDR3 DNA follows: TGCGCCAGCAGTGAGACGCCAGGTTACCACTATGGCTACACCTTC. Translating it yields CASSETPGYHYGYTF.

This rearrangement joins TRBV7-9 to TRBJ2-1; D is unclear. The CDR3 consists of 13 residues. CDR1 is SEHNR and CDR2 is FQNEAQ in the germline V gene (reference sequence). The ends were cut back, 4 bases at V and 8 bases at J, with 12 bases in the middle. The chain's CDR3 is CASSSLHRDEQFF. Written as DNA, the CDR3 is TGTGCCAGCAGCTCACTACACCGGGATGAGCAGTTCTTC.

The chain uses TRBV10-3 and TRBJ1-2, with D tentatively TRBD1 (6 bases). Looked up from germline, CDR1 is ENHRY and CDR2 is SYGVKD. The V end was cut by 3 bases, the J end by 7 bases, with 18 bases between. The CDR3 extends over 15 amino acids. CDR3 region: CAISDLFQGIGGYTF. CDR3 bases: TGTGCCATCAGTGACCTCTTCCAGGGGATTGGTGGCTACACCTTC.

The CDR3 DNA follows: TGTGCCAGCCAGGGATTCTACGAGCAGTACTTC. This translates into CASQGFYEQYF. The chain links TRBV6-6 to TRBJ2-7, with TRBD1 as a possible D gene (5 bases). There are 11 residues in the CDR3. Per germline, CDR1 MNHNY and CDR2 SVGAGI (reference sequence). V was clipped by 8 bases and J by 3 bases, with 8 bases between them.

This chain connects TRBV10-2 to TRBJ1-5; D is perhaps TRBD1 (6 bases). The CDR3 runs 15 residues. Between the trimmed V and J ends, which lost 7 bases and 6 bases, there was a span of 19 bases. Germline V gives CDR1 WSHSY, CDR2 SAAADI. CDR3 nucleotide sequence: TGCGCCAGCACCACAGACGCAGGGGCCACTCAGCCCCAGCATTTT. Amino acids: CASTTDAGATQPQHF.

The J gene is TRBJ2-1, the V gene TRBV2; 11 positions match TRBD1. Germline CDR1 is SNHLY and CDR2 is FYNNEI. The CDR3 is made up of 15 amino acids. With V trimmed by 7 bases and J by 4 bases, 6 bases remained unmatched. The CDR3 nucleotides are TGTGCCAGCACAACCGGACAGGGGGCTTACAATGAGCAGTTCTTC. Translated: CASTTGQGAYNEQFF.

This clone has just a few counts. This chain links TRBV7-8 with TRBJ2-2, with D maybe TRBD2 (6 bases). There are 17 residues in the CDR3. CDR1 and CDR2 from the germline V gene are SGHVS and FQNEAQ. V dropped 10 bases and J dropped 6 bases, with 27 bases sitting between them. The CDR3 DNA is TGTGCCATCCTAGCGTTGGGACTGAAGGGTGGCGCCGGGGAGCTGTTTTTT. Translation gives CAILALGLKGGAGELFF.

The chain recombines TRBV6-5 with TRBJ2-7, with D perhaps TRBD1 (5 bases). The CDR3 extends over 14 amino acids. Germline V lookup: CDR1 MNHEY, CDR2 SVGAGI. Trimming removed 4 bases from V and 4 bases from J, with 14 bases in between. CDR3 coding DNA: TGTGCCAGCAGTTTAGGGGAAACTCCTTACGAGCAGTACTTC. Its protein product is CASSLGETPYEQYF.